This note documents a single TCR beta chain sequence. The data originate from a study of T cell changes during pregnancy in multiple sclerosis. Assay: immunoSEQ multiplex PCR; the TCRdb copy retains only in-frame clones and omits some. Among approximately 90,000 clones, roughly 90% were seen once, and the ten largest hold approximately 0.99%. The receptor was isolated from a female donor with multiple sclerosis, enrolled in a pregnancy study. The specimen was peripheral blood, collected before pregnancy.

Here the CDR3 reads CASSSTRTGGYEQYF. The CDR3 nucleotides read TGTGCCAGCAGCTCCACTCGGACAGGGGGCTACGAGCAGTACTTC. The chain combines TRBV5-6 with TRBJ2-7, with 10 bases that match TRBD1. Germline V gene sequence: CDR1 SGHDT, CDR2 YYEEEE. V trimming: 3 bases; J trimming: 3 bases; junction bases outside the gene matches: 6. The CDR3 extends over 15 amino acids.